These 17 T cell receptor beta chains share one sample of origin, sequenced in a study of blood T cells in healthy people across ages. A second PCR of 7 to 11 cycles used a sample-barcoded 5' primer and a J-beta primer mix. TCRdb used MiXCR to reprocess the 5' RACE reads, holding one entry per CDR3 protein. The profile shows some 1.5 million distinct CDR3 sequences, roughly 27% of them singletons. Input material: blood. Receptors originate from a woman aged 25 to 39 in good health.

The V gene is TRBV5-1, the J gene TRBJ2-1, with 7 bases aligning to TRBD1. J lost 0 bases, V lost 0 bases, and 9 bases had no gene match. The length of the CDR3 is 18 residues. CDR1 is SGHRS and CDR2 is YFSETQ in the germline V gene. CDR3 in DNA: TGCGCCAGCAGCTTGGCCCAACGGACAGGCAGCTCCTACAATGAGCAGTTCTTC. This sequence encodes CASSLAQRTGSSYNEQFF.

In its sample, this clonotype was seen a few times. V is TRBV5-5 and J is TRBJ2-7; tentatively, D is TRBD2 (5 bases). This CDR3 contains 14 residues. Per germline, CDR1 SGHKS and CDR2 YYEKEE (reference sequence). V dropped 0 bases and J dropped 3 bases, with 10 bases sitting between them. The CDR3 here is CASSLEAADYEQYF. The CDR3 DNA reads as TGTGCCAGCAGCTTGGAGGCAGCGGACTACGAGCAGTACTTC.

This clonotype has only a few counts. The rearrangement joins TRBV5-1 to TRBJ2-3, with TRBD2 as a possible D gene (6 bases). Germline assignment: CDR1 SGHRS and CDR2 YFSETQ. Trimming pared 4 bases from V and 2 bases from J, leaving 17 bases between. The CDR3 loop spans 16 amino acids. The CDR3 bases are TGCGCCAGCAGCCCTTCCGGGAGAGCAAACACAGATACGCAGTATTTT. Encoded protein: CASSPSGRANTDTQYF. Complete variable domain (other parts from reference TRBV5-1 and TRBJ2-3): KAGVTQTPRYLIKTRGQQVTLSCSPISGHRSVSWYQQTPGQGLQFLFEYFSETQRNKGNFPGRFSGRQFSNSRSEMNVSTLELGDSALYLCASSPSGRANTDTQYFGPGTRLTVL.

This chain joins TRBV29-1 and TRBJ1-1; D is perhaps TRBD1 (6 bases). The CDR3 spans 14 residues. V gave up 7 bases and J gave up 5 bases, with 20 bases separating them. The germline CDR1 and CDR2 sequences are SQVTM and ANQGSEA. The CDR3 nucleotides are TGCAGCGCGGTGGGCGTGGGGGCGGTGACTGAAGCTTTCTTT. It yields the protein CSAVGVGAVTEAFF. Using reference TRBV29-1 and TRBJ1-1 for the parts outside the CDR3, the full variable domain is SAVISQKPSRDICQRGTSLTIQCQVDSQVTMMFWYRQQPGQSLTLIATANQGSEATYESGFVIDKFPISRPNLTFSTLTVSNMSPEDSSIYLCSAVGVGAVTEAFFGQGTRLTVV.

The chain links TRBV24-1 to TRBJ2-3; perhaps TRBD2 as D (7 bases). Trimming removed 7 bases from V and 2 bases from J, with 12 bases in between. The CDR3 is 14 residues long. Germline V CDR1 and CDR2: KGHDR, SFDVKD. The CDR3 reads CATRGGQFTDTQYF. Here the CDR3 DNA reads TGTGCCACCAGGGGGGGGCAGTTCACAGATACGCAGTATTTT.

This chain connects TRBV7-2 to TRBJ2-7, with TRBD1 identical over 8 bases. The CDR3 loop spans 14 amino acids. The J segment lost 5 bases and the V segment lost 3 bases, leaving 6 bases of the junction unmatched. CDR1 is SGHTA, CDR2 FQGNSA, per germline. As DNA, the CDR3 is TGTGCCAGCAGCTTGTACGGACAGGGCGACGAGCAGTACTTC. It encodes CASSLYGQGDEQYF.

This clonotype was detected once. This chain joins TRBV28 and TRBJ1-6, with D perhaps TRBD1 (6 bases). Germline V gene data show CDR1 as MDHEN and CDR2 as SYDVKM. Between the trimmed V and J ends, which lost 5 bases and 10 bases, there was a span of 18 bases. This CDR3 region has 15 residues. The CDR3 sequence: CASSPTQGGYSPLHF. CDR3 DNA sequence: TGTGCCAGCAGTCCAACGCAAGGGGGGTACTCACCCCTCCACTTT.

This clonotype was seen many times. The genes are TRBV20-1 and TRBJ2-7, with D perhaps matching TRBD1 (6 bases). CDR3 length equals 15 residues. The germline gives CDR1 DFQATT, CDR2 SNEGSKA (reference sequence). The V gene lost 4 bases and the J gene lost 3 bases, with 19 bases spanning the gap. CDR3 amino acids: CSAIGDPGHLYEQYF. The CDR3 DNA is TGCAGTGCTATAGGGGATCCGGGACACCTCTACGAGCAGTACTTC.

This clonotype was counted only a few times. The J gene is TRBJ2-5, the V gene TRBV12-3 or TRBV12-4; D is ambiguous. The assigned J gene may be wrong: the sequence end matches TRBJ2-7 better. This CDR3 has 12 amino acids. DNA of the CDR3: TGTGCCAGCAGTTTAGCGCGGTCCGAGCAGTACTTC. This sequence encodes CASSLARSEQYF.

The rearrangement links TRBV7-9 to TRBJ2-1, with TRBD2 matching 10 bases. This CDR3 region has 14 residues. The germline V gene has CDR1 SEHNR and CDR2 FQNEAQ (reference sequence). CDR3 residues: CAALGSGGANEQFF. The CDR3, as DNA: TGTGCAGCGCTAGGGAGCGGGGGGGCCAATGAGCAGTTCTTC.

V and J are TRBV5-1 and TRBJ2-1; D may be TRBD2 (6 bases). Per the germline V gene, CDR1 is SGHRS and CDR2 is YFSETQ. V was cut by 4 bases and J by 10 bases, with 30 bases left in between. The CDR3 has 18 amino acids. CDR3 nucleotides: TGCGCCAGCAGCCTACTCCTATCTAGCGTCGCCCCCCCTCACGAGCAGTTCTTC. Translating gives CASSLLLSSVAPPHEQFF.

This clonotype has a handful of counts. The chain is built from TRBV29-1 and TRBJ2-7; 12 positions match TRBD2. CDR3 size: 16 residues. Germline V CDR1 and CDR2: SQVTM, ANQGSEA. After removal of 3 bases from V and 4 bases from J, the junction contained 10 bases not matched to a gene. CDR3 sequence reads: CSVEGPDGTSGYEQYF. The CDR3 coding sequence is TGCAGCGTTGAGGGGCCTGACGGGACTAGCGGGTACGAGCAGTACTTC.

The chain uses TRBV13 and TRBJ1-1; D remains ambiguous. In germline, CDR1 is PRHDT, CDR2 FYEKMQ (reference sequence). Trimming removed 9 bases from V and 0 bases from J, with 11 bases in between. This CDR3 contains 13 residues. CDR3 coding DNA: TGTGCCAGTGCGGCCGGATTGAACACTGAAGCTTTCTTT. Translated: CASAAGLNTEAFF.

This clonotype was counted between two and nine times. The chain is built from TRBV15 and TRBJ1-5; unclear D gene. Looked up from germline, CDR1 is LNHNV and CDR2 is YYDKDF (reference sequence). The CDR3 is made up of 16 amino acids. Trimming cost V 5 bases and J 5 bases, with 19 bases left between them. CDR3 amino acids: CATSGGPRRGDQPQHF. In nucleotides, the CDR3 is TGTGCCACCAGCGGTGGACCTCGTCGTGGGGATCAGCCCCAGCATTTT.

This clonotype was observed at least ten times. The chain couples TRBV2 to TRBJ2-7; 8 nucleotides align to TRBD1. The germline gives CDR1 SNHLY, CDR2 FYNNEI. Unmatched junction bases numbered 5, after V lost 3 bases and J lost 7 bases. The CDR3 runs 13 residues. CDR3 in amino acids: CASSDRGLGEQYF. CDR3 bases: TGTGCCAGCAGTGACAGGGGGCTGGGAGAGCAGTACTTC.

This chain connects TRBV25-1 to TRBJ2-1; D is possibly TRBD2 (5 bases). Germline CDR1 and CDR2: MGHDK and SYGVNS. The CDR3 extends over 14 amino acids. The CDR3 is CVTQDGSSYNEQFF. CDR3 DNA: TGTGTCACCCAGGATGGGAGCTCCTACAATGAGCAGTTCTTC.

This chain uses TRBV5-6 with TRBJ2-7; D remains ambiguous. V was cut by 0 bases and J by 7 bases, with 14 bases left in between. The CDR3 totals 14 residues. CDR1 SGHDT and CDR2 YYEEEE come from the germline V gene. This CDR3 reads CASSLAGPGWEQYF. The CDR3 bases are TGTGCCAGCAGCTTGGCGGGCCCAGGCTGGGAGCAGTACTTC.